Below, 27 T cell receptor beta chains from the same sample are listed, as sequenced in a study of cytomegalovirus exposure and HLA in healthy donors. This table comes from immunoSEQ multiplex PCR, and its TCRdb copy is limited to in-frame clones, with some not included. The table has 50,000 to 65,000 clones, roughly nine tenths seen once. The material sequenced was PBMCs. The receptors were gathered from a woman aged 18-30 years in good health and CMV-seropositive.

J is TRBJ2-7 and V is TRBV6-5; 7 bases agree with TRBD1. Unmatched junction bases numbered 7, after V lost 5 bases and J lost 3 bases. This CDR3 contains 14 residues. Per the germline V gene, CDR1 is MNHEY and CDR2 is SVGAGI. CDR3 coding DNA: TGTGCCAGCAGTAAACCTGACAGGGTCTACGAGCAGTACTTC. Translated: CASSKPDRVYEQYF.

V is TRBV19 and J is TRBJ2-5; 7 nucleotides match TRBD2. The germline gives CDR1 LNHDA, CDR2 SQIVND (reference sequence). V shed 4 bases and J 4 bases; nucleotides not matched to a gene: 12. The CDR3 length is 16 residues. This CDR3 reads CASSREGRGPGETQYF. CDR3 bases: TGTGCCAGTAGTAGGGAGGGGCGGGGCCCGGGAGAGACCCAGTACTTC.

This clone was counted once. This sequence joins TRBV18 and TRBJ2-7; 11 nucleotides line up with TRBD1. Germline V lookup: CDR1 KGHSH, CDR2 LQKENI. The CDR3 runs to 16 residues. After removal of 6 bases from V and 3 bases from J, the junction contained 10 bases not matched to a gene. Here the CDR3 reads CASSHTPGQGDYEQYF. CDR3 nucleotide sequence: TGTGCCAGCTCGCACACCCCGGGACAGGGGGACTACGAGCAGTACTTC.

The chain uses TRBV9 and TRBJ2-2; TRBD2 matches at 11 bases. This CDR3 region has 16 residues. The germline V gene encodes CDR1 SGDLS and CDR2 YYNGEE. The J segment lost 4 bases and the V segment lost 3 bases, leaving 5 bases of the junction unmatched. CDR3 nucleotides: TGTGCCAGCAGCGCCGGGACTAGCGGCCTCACCGGGGAGCTGTTTTTT. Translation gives CASSAGTSGLTGELFF.

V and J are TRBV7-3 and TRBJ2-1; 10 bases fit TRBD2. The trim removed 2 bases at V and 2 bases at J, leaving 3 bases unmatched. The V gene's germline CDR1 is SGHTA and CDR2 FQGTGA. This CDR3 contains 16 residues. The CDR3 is CASSLSAGGPYNEQFF. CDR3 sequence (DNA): TGTGCCAGCAGCTTATCAGCGGGGGGGCCCTACAATGAGCAGTTCTTC.

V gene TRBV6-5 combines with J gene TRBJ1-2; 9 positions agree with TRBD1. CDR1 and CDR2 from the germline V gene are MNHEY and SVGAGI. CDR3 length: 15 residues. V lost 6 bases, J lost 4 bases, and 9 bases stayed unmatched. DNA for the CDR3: TGTGCCAGCAGGTCGGGGGACAGGGTGGCCTATGGCTACACCTTC. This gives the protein CASRSGDRVAYGYTF.

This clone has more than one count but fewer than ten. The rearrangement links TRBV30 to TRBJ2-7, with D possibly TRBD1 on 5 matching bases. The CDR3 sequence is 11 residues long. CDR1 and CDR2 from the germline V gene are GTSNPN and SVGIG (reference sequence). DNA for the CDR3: TGTGCAGTAGACAGCCCCTACGAGCAGTACTTC. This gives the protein CAVDSPYEQYF.

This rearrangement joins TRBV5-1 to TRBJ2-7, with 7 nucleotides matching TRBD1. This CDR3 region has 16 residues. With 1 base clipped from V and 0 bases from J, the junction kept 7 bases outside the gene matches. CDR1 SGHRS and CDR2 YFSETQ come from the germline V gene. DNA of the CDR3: TGCGCCAGCAGCTTGAGGGGGCCCCGGGGCTCCTACGAGCAGTACTTC. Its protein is CASSLRGPRGSYEQYF.

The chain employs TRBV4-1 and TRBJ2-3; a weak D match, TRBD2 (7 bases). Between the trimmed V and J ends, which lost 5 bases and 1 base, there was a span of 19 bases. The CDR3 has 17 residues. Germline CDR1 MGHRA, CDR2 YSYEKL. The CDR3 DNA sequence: TGCGCCAGCAGCTACCCAGGCGGGGGCACGGGCACAGATACGCAGTATTTT. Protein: CASSYPGGGTGTDTQYF.

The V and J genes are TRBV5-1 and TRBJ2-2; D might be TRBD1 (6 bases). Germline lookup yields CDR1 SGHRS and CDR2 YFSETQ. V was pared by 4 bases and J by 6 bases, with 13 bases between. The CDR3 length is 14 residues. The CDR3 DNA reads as TGCGCCAGCAGCCTGGGGGCTCCACCCGGGGAGCTGTTTTTT. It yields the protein CASSLGAPPGELFF.

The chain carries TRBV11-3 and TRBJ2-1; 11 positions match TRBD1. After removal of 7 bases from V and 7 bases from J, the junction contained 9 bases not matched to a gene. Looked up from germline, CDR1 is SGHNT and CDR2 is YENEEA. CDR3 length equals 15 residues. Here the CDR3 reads CASTRRDRGGNEQFF. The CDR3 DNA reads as TGTGCCAGCACTCGACGGGACAGGGGGGGAAATGAGCAGTTCTTC.

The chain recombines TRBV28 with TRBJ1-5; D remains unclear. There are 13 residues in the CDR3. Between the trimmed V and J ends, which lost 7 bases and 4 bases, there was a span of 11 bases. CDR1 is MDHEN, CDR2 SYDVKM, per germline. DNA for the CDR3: TGTGCCAGCATGGGAGGAGGAAATCAGCCCCAGCATTTT. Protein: CASMGGGNQPQHF.

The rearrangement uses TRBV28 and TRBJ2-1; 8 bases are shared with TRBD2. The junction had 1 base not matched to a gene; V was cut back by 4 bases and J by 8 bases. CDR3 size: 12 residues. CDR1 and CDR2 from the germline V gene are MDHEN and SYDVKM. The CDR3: CASSSGGDEQFF. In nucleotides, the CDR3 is TGTGCCAGCAGTTCCGGGGGGGATGAGCAGTTCTTC.

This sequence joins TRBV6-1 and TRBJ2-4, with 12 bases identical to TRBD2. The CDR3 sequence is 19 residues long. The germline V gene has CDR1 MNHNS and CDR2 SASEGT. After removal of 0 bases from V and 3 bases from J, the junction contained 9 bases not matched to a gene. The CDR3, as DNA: TGTGCCAGCAGTGAAGCCGGGCTAGCGGGGGGGCTAAGCAAAAACATTCAGTACTTC. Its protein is CASSEAGLAGGLSKNIQYF.

The CDR3 spells CASSRRLEVDTEAFF. The CDR3 nucleotides are TGTGCCAGTAGCCGAAGGTTGGAGGTGGACACTGAAGCTTTCTTT. The V call is TRBV19, the J call TRBJ1-1; D gene ambiguous. Germline assignment: CDR1 LNHDA and CDR2 SQIVND (reference sequence). This CDR3 region has 15 residues. The ends were cut back, 6 bases at V and 3 bases at J, with 17 bases in the middle.

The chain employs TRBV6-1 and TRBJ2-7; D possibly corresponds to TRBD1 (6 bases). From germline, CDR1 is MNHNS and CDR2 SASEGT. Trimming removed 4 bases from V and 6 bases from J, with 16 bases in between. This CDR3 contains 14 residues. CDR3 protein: CASSARHTGSEQYF. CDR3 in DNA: TGTGCCAGCAGTGCGAGGCATACAGGGTCCGAGCAGTACTTC.

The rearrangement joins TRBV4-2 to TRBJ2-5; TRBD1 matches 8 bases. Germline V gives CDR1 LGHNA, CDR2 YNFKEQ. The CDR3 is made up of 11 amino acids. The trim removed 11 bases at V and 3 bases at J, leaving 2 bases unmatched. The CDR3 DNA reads TGTGCCGTACAGGGGGAAGAGACCCAGTACTTC. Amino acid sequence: CAVQGEETQYF.

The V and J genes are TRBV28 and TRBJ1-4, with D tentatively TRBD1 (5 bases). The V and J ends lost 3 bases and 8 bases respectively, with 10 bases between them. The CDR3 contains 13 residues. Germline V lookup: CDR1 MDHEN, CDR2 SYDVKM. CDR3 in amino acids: CASSFVGAEKLFF. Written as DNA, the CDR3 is TGTGCCAGCAGTTTCGTTGGGGCGGAAAAACTGTTTTTT.

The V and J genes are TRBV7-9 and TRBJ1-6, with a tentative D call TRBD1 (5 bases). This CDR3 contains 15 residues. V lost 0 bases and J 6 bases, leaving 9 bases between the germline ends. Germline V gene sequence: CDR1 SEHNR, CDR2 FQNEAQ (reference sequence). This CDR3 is CASSLALGPNSPLHF. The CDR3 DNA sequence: TGTGCCAGCAGCTTAGCCCTGGGGCCTAATTCACCCCTCCACTTT.

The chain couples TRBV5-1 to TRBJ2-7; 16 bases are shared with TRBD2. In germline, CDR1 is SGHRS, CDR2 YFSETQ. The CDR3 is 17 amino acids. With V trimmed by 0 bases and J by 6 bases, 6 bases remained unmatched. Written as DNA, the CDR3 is TGCGCCAGCAGCTTGGAGGGACTAGCGGGGGGGCGATCCGAGCAGTACTTC. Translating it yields CASSLEGLAGGRSEQYF.

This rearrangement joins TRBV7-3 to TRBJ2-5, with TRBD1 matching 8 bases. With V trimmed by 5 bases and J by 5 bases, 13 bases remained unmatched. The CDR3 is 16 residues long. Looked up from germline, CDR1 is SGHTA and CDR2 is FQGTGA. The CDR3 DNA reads TGTGCCAGCAGCCCCTCTGGGCAGGGGGCGAGGGAGACCCAGTACTTC. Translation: CASSPSGQGARETQYF.

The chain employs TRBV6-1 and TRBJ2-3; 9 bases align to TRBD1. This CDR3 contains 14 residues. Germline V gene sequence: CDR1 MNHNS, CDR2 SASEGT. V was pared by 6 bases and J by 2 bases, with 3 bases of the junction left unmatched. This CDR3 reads CASRDRGTTDTQYF. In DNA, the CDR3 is TGTGCCAGCAGGGACAGGGGCACCACAGATACGCAGTATTTT.

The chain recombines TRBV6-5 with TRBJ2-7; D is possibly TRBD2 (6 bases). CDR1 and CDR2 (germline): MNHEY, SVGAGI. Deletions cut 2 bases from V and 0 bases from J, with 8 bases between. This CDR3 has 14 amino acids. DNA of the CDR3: TGTGCCAGCAGTTACGGAGGGACCTCCTACGAGCAGTACTTC. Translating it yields CASSYGGTSYEQYF.

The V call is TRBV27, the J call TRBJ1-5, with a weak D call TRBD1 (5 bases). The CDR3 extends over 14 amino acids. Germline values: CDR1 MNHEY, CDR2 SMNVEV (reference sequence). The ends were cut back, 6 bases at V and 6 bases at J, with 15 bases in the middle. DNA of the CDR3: TGTGCCAGCAGCCTAGGAGGGGAAGGTCAGCCCCAGCATTTT. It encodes CASSLGGEGQPQHF.

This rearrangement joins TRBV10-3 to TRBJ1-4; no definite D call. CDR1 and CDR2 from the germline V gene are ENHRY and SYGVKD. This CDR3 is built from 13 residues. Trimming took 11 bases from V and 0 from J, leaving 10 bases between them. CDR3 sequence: CASRPSTNEKLFF. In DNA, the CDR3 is TGTGCCTCGCGGCCTTCAACTAATGAAAAACTGTTTTTT.

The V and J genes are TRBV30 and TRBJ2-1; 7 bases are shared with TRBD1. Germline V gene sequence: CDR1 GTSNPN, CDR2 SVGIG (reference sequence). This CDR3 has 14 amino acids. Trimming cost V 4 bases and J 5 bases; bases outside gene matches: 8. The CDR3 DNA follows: TGTGCCTGGACCGAGGGGGCAAGAAACAATGAGCAGTTCTTC. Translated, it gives CAWTEGARNNEQFF.

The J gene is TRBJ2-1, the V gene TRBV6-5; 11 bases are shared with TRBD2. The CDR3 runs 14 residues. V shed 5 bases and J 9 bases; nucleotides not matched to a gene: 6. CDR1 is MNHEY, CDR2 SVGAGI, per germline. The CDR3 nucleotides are TGTGCCAGCAGTATTAGCGGGGGGGCCCCTGAGCAGTTCTTC. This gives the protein CASSISGGAPEQFF.